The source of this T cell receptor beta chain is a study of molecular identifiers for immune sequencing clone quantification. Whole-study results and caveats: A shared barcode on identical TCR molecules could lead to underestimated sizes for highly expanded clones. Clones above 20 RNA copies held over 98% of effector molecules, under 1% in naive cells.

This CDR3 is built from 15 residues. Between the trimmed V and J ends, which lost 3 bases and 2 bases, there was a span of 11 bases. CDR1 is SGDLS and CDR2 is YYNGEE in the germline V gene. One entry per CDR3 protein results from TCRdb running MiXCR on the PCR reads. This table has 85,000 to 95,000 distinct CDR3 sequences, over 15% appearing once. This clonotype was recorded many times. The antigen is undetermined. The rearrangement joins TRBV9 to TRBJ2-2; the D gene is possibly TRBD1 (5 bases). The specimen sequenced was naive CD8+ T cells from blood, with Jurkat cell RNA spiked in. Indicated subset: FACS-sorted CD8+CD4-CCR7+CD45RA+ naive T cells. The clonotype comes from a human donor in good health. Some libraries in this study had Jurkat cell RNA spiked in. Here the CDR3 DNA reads TGTGCCAGCAGCGCGATGACAGTTAACACCGGGGAGCTGTTTTTT. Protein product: CASSAMTVNTGELFF.